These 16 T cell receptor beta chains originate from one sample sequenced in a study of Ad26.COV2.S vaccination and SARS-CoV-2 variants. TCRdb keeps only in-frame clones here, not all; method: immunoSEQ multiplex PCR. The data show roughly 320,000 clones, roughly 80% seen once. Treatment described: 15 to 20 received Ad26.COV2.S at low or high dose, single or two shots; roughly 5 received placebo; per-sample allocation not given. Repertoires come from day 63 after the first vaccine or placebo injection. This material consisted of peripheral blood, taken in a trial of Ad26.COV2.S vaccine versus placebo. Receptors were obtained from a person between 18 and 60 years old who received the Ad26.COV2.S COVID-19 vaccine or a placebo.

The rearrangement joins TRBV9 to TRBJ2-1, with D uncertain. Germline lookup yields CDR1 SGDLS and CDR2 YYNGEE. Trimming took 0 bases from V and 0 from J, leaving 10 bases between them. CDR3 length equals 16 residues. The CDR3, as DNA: TGTGCCAGCAGCGTAGGACTCCATACCTCCTACAATGAGCAGTTCTTC. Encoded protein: CASSVGLHTSYNEQFF.

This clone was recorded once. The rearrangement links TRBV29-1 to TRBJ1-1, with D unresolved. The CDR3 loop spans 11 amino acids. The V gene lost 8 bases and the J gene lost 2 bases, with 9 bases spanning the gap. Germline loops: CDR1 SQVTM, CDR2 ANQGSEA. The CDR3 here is CSPRRNTEAFF. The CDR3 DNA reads TGCAGCCCCCGTCGAAACACTGAAGCTTTCTTT.

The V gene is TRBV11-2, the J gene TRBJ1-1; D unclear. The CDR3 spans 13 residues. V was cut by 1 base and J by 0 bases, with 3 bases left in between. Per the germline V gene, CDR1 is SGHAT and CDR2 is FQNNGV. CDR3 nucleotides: TGTGCCAGCAGCTTAGTAGTGAACACTGAAGCTTTCTTT. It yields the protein CASSLVVNTEAFF.

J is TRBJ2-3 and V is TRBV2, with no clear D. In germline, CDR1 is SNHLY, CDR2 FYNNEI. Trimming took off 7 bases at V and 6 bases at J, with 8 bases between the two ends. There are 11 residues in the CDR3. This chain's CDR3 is CASNGGDTQYF. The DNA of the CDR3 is TGTGCCAGCAATGGTGGGGATACGCAGTATTTT. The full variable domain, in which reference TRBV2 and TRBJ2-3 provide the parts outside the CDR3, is EPEVTQTPSHQVTQMGQEVILRCVPISNHLYFYWYRQILGQKVEFLVSFYNNEISEKSEIFDDQFSVERPDGSNFTLKIRSTKLEDSAMYFCASNGGDTQYFGPGTRLTVL.

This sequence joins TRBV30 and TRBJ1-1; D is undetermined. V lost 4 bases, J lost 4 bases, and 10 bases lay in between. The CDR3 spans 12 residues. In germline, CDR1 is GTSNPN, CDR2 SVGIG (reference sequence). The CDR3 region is CAWILVRTEAFF. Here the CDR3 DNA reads TGTGCCTGGATCCTGGTCCGCACTGAAGCTTTCTTT.

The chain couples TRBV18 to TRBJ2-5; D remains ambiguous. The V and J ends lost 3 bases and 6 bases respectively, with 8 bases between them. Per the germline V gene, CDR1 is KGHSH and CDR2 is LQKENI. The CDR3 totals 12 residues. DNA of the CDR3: TGTGCCAGCTCACCCTCAGCGAAGACCCAGTACTTC. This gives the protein CASSPSAKTQYF.

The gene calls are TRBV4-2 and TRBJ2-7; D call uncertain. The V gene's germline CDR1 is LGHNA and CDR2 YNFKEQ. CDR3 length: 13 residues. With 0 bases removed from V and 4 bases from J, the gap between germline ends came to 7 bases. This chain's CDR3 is CASSQEIPYEQYF. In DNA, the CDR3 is TGTGCCAGCAGCCAAGAAATTCCTTACGAGCAGTACTTC.

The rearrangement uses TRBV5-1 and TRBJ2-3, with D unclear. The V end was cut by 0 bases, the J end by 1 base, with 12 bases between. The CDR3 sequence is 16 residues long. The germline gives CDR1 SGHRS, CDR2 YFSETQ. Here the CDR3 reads CASSLGALSGTDTQYF. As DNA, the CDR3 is TGCGCCAGCAGCTTGGGGGCCTTATCGGGCACAGATACGCAGTATTTT.

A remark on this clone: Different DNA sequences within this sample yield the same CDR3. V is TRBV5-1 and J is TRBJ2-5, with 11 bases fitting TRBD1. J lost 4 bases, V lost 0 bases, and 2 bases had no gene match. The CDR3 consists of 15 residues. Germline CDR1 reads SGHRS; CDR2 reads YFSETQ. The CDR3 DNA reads TGCGCCAGCAGCTTGGCCGGGACAGGGGGAGAGACCCAGTACTTC. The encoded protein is CASSLAGTGGETQYF.

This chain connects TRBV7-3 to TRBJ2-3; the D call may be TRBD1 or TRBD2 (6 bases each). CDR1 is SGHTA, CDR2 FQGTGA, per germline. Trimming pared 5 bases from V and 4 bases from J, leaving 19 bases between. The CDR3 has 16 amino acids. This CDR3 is CASSPEGGLRADTQYF. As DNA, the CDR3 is TGTGCCAGCAGCCCTGAGGGGGGTCTCCGGGCAGATACGCAGTATTTT.

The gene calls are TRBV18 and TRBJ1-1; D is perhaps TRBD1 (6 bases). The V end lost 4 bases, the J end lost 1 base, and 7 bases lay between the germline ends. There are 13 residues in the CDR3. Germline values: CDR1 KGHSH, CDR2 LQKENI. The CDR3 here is CASSLTGNTEAFF. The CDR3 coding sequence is TGTGCCAGCTCACTGACAGGGAACACTGAAGCTTTCTTT.

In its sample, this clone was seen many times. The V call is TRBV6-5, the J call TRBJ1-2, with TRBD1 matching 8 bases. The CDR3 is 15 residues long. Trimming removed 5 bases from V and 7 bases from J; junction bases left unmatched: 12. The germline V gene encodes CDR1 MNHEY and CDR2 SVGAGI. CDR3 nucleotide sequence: TGTGCCAGCAGTCTTGGGACAGGAGATATGTTTGGCTACACCTTC. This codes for CASSLGTGDMFGYTF.

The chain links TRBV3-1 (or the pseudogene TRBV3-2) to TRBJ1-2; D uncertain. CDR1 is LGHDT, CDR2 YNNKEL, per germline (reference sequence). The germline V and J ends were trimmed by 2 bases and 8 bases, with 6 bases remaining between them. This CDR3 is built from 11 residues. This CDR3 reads CASSQSGGYTF. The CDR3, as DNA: TGTGCCAGCAGCCAATCCGGGGGCTACACCTTC.

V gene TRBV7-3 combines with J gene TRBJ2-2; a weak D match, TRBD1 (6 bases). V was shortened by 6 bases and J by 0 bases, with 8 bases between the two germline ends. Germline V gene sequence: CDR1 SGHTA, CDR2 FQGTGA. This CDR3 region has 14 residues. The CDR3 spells CASRTGTNTGELFF. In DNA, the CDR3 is TGTGCCAGCAGAACAGGGACGAACACCGGGGAGCTGTTTTTT. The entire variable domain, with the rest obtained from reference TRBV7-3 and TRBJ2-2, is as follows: GAGVSQTPSNKVTEKGKYVELRCDPISGHTALYWYRQSLGQGPEFLIYFQGTGAADDSGLPNDRFFAVRPEGSVSTLKIQRTERGDSAVYLCASRTGTNTGELFFGEGSRLTVL.

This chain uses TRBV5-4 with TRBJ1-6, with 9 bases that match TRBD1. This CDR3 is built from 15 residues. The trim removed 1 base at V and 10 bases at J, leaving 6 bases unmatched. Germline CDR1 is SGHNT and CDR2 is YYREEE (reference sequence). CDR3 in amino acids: CASSLPGQGGSPLHF. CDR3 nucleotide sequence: TGTGCCAGCAGCTTGCCGGGACAGGGCGGGTCACCCCTCCACTTT.

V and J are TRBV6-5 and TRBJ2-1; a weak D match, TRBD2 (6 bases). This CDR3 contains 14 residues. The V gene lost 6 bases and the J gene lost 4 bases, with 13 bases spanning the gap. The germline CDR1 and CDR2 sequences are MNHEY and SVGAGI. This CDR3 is CASSPQAGYNEQFF. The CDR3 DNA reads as TGTGCCAGCAGCCCCCAGGCGGGGTACAATGAGCAGTTCTTC.